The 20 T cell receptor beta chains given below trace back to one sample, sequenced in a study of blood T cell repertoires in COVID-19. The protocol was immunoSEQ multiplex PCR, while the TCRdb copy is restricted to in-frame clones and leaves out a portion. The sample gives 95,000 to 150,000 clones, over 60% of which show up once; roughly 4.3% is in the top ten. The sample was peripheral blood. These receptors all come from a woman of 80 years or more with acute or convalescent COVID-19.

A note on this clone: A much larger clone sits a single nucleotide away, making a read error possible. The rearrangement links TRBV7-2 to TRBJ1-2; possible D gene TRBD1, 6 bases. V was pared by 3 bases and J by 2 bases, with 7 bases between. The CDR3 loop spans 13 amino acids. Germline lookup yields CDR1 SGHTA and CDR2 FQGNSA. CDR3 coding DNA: TGTGCCAGCAGCTTCGACAGGAACTATGGCTACACCTTC. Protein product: CASSFDRNYGYTF.

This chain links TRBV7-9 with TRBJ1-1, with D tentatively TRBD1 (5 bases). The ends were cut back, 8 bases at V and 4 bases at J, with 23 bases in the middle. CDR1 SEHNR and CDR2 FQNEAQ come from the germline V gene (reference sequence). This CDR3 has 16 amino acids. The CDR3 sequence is CASLRHDGPGVTEAFF. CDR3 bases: TGTGCCAGCCTCAGACACGACGGGCCGGGGGTCACTGAAGCTTTCTTT.

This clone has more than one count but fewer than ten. CDR3: CASSDTGGPYGYTF. CDR3 DNA sequence: TGTGCCAGTAGCGATACAGGGGGACCCTATGGCTACACCTTC. The V call is TRBV19, the J call TRBJ1-2; TRBD1 aligns across 8 bases. J gave up 4 bases and V 6 bases, and 7 bases lay outside the gene matches. CDR3 size: 14 residues. Germline V gives CDR1 LNHDA, CDR2 SQIVND (reference sequence).

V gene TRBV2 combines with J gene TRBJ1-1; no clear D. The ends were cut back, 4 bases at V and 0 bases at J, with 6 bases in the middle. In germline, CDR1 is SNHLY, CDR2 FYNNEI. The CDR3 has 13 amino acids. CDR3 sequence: CASSVQMNTEAFF. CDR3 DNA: TGTGCCAGCAGTGTCCAAATGAACACTGAAGCTTTCTTT.

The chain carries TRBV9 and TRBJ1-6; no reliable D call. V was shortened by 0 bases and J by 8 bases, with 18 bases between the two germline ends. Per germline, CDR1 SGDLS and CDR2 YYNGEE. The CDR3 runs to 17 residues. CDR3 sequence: CASSVAGGGSYDSPLHF. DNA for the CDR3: TGTGCCAGCAGCGTAGCGGGTGGAGGGTCTTACGATTCACCCCTCCACTTT. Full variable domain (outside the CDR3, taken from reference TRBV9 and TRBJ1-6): DSGVTQTPKHLITATGQRVTLRCSPRSGDLSVYWYQQSLDQGLQFLIQYYNGEERAKGNILERFSAQQFPDLHSELNLSSLELGDSALYFCASSVAGGGSYDSPLHFGNGTRLTVT.

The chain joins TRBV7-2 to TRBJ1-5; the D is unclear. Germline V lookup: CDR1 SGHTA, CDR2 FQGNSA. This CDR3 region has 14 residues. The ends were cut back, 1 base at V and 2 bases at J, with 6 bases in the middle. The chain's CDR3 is CASSLDPGNQPQHF. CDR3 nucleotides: TGTGCCAGCAGCTTAGACCCGGGCAATCAGCCCCAGCATTTT.

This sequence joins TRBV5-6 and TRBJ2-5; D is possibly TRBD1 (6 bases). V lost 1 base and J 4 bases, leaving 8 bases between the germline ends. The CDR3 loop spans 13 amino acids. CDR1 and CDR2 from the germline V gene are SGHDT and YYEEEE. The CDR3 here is CASSLWGRETQYF. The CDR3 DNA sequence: TGTGCCAGCAGCTTGTGGGGGCGAGAGACCCAGTACTTC.

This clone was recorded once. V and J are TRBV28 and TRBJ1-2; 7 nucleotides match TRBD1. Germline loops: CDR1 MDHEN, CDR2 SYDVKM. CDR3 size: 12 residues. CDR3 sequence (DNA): TGTGCGGAGGGGACAGATAACTATGGCTACACCTTC. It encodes CAEGTDNYGYTF.

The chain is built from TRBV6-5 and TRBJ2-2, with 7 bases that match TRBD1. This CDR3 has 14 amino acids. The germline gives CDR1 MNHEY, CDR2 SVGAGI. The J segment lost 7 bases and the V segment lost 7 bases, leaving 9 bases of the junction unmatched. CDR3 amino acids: CASTDRVGNGELFF. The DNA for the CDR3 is TGTGCCAGCACCGACAGGGTGGGGAACGGGGAGCTGTTTTTT.

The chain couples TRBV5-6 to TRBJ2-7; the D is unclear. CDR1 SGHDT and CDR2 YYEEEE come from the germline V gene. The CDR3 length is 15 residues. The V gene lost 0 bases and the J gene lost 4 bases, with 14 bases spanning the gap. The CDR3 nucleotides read TGTGCCAGCAGCTTGGGGGCAGACCTTGGATACGAGCAGTACTTC. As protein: CASSLGADLGYEQYF. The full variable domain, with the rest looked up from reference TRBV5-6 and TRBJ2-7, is DAGVTQSPTHLIKTRGQQVTLRCSPKSGHDTVSWYQQALGQGPQFIFQYYEEEERQRGNFPDRFSGHQFPNYSSELNVNALLLGDSALYLCASSLGADLGYEQYFGPGTRLTVT.

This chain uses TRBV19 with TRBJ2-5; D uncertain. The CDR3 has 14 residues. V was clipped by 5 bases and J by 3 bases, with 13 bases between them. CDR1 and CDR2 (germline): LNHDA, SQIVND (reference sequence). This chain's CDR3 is CASSPRLAEETQYF. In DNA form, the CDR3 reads TGTGCCAGTAGTCCCCGACTGGCGGAAGAGACCCAGTACTTC. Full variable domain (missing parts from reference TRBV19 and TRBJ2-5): DGGITQSPKYLFRKEGQNVTLSCEQNLNHDAMYWYRQDPGQGLRLIYYSQIVNDFQKGDIAEGYSVSREKKESFPLTVTSAQKNPTAFYLCASSPRLAEETQYFGPGTRLLVL.

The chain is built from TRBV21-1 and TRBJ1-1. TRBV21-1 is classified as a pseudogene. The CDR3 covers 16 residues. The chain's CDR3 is CASSNRESRPNTEAFF. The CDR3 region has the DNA TGTGCCAGCAGCAACCGGGAATCTAGACCGAACACTGAAGCTTTCTTT.

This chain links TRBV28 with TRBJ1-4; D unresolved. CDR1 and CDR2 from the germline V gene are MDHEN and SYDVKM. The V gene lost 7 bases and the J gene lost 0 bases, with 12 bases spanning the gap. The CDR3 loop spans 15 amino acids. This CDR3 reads CASTAGFSTNEKLFF. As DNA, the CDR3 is TGTGCCAGCACGGCAGGATTTTCAACTAATGAAAAACTGTTTTTT. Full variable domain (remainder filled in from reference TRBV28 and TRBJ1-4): DVKVTQSSRYLVKRTGEKVFLECVQDMDHENMFWYRQDPGLGLRLIYFSYDVKMKEKGDIPEGYSVSREKKERFSLILESASTNQTSMYLCASTAGFSTNEKLFFGSGTQLSVL.

CDR3 DNA: TGCAGCGTTGATTGGGTGACAGGGAAAGCTTTCTTT. Residues: CSVDWVTGKAFF. The J gene is TRBJ1-1, the V gene TRBV29-1, with 7 bases matching TRBD1. The CDR3 runs to 12 residues. CDR1 and CDR2 (germline): SQVTM, ANQGSEA. After removal of 3 bases from V and 9 bases from J, the junction contained 7 bases not matched to a gene.

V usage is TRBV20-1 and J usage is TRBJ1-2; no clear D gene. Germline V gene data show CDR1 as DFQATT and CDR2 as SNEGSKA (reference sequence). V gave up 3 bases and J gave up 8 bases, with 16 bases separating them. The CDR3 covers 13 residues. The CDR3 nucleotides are TGCAGTGCTAGTGCCAGCAGTTCGGGAGGCTACACCTTC. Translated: CSASASSSGGYTF.

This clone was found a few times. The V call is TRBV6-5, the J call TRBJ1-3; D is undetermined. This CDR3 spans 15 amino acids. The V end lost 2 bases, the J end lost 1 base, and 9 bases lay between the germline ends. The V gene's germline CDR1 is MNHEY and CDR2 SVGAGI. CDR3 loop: CASSYTGSSGNTIYF. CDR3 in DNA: TGTGCCAGCAGTTACACGGGATCGTCTGGAAACACCATATATTTT.

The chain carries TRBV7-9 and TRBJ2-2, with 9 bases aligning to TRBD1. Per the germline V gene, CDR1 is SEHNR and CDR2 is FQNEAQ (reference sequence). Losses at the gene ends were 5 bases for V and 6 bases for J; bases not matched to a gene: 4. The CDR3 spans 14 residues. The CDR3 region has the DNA TGTGCCAGCAGCCTCTGGGACAGGGCCGGGGAGCTGTTTTTT. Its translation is CASSLWDRAGELFF.

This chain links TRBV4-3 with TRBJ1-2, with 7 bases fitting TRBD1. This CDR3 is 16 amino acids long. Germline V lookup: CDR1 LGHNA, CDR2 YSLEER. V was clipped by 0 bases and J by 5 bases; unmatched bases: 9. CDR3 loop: CASSQDPTGVNYGYTF. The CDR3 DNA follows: TGCGCCAGCAGCCAAGACCCTACAGGGGTTAATTATGGCTACACCTTC.

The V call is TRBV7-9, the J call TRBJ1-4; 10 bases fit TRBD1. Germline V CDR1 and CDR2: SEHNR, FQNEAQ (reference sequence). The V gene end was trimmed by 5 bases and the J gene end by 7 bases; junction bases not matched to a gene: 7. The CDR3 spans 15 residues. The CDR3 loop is CASSTDRGRAEKLFF. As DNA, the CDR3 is TGTGCCAGCAGCACCGACAGGGGGCGGGCTGAAAAACTGTTTTTT. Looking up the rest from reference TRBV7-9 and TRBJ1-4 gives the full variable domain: DTGVSQNPRHKITKRGQNVTFRCDPISEHNRLYWYRQTLGQGPEFLTYFQNEAQLEKSRLLSDRFSAERPKGSFSTLEIQRTEQGDSAMYLCASSTDRGRAEKLFFGSGTQLSVL.

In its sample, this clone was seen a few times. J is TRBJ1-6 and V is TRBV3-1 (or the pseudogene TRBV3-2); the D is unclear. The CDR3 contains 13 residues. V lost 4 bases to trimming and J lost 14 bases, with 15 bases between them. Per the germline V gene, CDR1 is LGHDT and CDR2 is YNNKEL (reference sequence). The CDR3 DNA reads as TGTGCCAGCAGCCCCCGGGCGACTAAAACCCTCCACTTT. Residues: CASSPRATKTLHF.